The present T cell receptor beta chain was sequenced within a study of T cell responses to AZD1222 COVID-19 vaccine. Findings of the study overall: Spike-specific TCR depth and breadth grew after two AZD1222 doses. Baseline testing showed seropositivity in only a handful of AZD1222 recipients.

The germline V and J ends were trimmed by 0 bases and 1 base, with 18 bases remaining between them. The CDR3 totals 19 residues. From germline, CDR1 is LGHDT and CDR2 YNNKEL (reference sequence). As for this clone: Its specificity is not known.

Produced via immunoSEQ multiplex PCR; TCRdb's table is partial and in-frame only. Of 95,000 to 150,000 clones in the sample, approximately 94% were seen once. This sample comprised peripheral blood, obtained 28 days after the second AZD1222 dose. The sequence derives from an adult who received the AZD1222 COVID-19 vaccine. The V gene is TRBV3-1 (or the pseudogene TRBV3-2), the J gene TRBJ2-2; maybe TRBD2 (5 bases). DNA of the CDR3: TGTGCCAGCAGCCAAGATTCCGGGCTAGCAAAAAAGAACACCGGGGAGCTGTTTTTT. Its protein is CASSQDSGLAKKNTGELFF.